This T cell receptor beta chain was recorded in a study of identifying expanded T cells in peripheral blood. The CDR3 consists of 16 residues. Trimming at V came to 4 bases and at J to 4 bases, leaving 8 bases not matched to a gene. Germline values: CDR1 MGHRA, CDR2 YSYEKL. Only a few counts were recorded for this clone. Assay used: immunoSEQ multiplex PCR; TCRdb lists only in-frame clones, some missing. The sample shows tens of thousands of clones, 85% to 90% of them seen only once. The receptor was isolated from a person between 18 and 75 years old in good health. The sample comprised blood. V gene TRBV4-1 combines with J gene TRBJ2-2, with 8 bases lining up with TRBD2. As DNA, the CDR3 is TGCGCCAGCAGCCCATGGGCGGGGGGCGGCACCGGGGAGCTGTTTTTT. Translation: CASSPWAGGGTGELFF.